This TCR beta chain derives from a study of beta chain features in type 1 diabetes. This clone was picked up a small number of times. The whole isolated RNA underwent reverse transcription, so sequencing captured expressed TCRB transcripts. Profiled with immunoSEQ multiplex PCR; TCRdb holds only in-frame clones, not every one. This sample has 10,000 to 15,000 clones, with about 49% found just once. The V gene's germline CDR1 is SEHNR and CDR2 FQNEAQ (reference sequence). The CDR3 spans 14 residues. Trimming at V came to 3 bases and at J to 8 bases, leaving 5 bases not matched to a gene. Input material: stem cell memory CD4+ T cells from blood. The source is a man aged 18 to 30 in good health. The chain uses TRBV7-9 and TRBJ2-1; the match to TRBD1 covers 9 bases. The CDR3 here is CASSLGTGPDEQFF. CDR3 nucleotides: TGTGCCAGCAGCTTGGGGACAGGGCCGGATGAGCAGTTCTTC.